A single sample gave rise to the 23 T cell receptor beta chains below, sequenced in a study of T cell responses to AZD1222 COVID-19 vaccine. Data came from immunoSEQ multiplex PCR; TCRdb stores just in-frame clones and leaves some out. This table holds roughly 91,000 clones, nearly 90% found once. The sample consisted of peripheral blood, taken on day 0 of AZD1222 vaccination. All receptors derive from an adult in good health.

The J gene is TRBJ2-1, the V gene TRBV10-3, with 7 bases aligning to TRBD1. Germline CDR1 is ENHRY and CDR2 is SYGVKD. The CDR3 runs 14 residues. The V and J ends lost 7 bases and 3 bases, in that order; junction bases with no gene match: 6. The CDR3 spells CAIKGQNSYNEQFF. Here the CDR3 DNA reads TGTGCCATCAAGGGACAGAATAGCTACAATGAGCAGTTCTTC.

As DNA, the CDR3 is TGTGCCAGCAGCCCAGCGAGGGGCCGGAGTGGAAGTGGCTACACCTTC. This sequence encodes CASSPARGRSGSGYTF. The rearrangement links TRBV5-6 to TRBJ1-2; tentatively, D is TRBD1 (5 bases). The V end lost 4 bases, the J end lost 7 bases, and 23 bases lay between the germline ends. The CDR3 sequence is 16 residues long. CDR1 SGHDT and CDR2 YYEEEE come from the germline V gene.

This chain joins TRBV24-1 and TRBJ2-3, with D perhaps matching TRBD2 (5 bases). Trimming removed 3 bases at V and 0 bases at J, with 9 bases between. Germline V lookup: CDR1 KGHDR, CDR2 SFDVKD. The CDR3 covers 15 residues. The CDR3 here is CATSDRTGSTDTQYF. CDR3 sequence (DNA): TGTGCCACCAGTGATCGGACGGGGAGCACAGATACGCAGTATTTT.

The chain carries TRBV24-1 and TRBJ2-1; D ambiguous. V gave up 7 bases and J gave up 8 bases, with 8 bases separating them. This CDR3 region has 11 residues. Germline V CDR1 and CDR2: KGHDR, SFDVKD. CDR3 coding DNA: TGTGCCACCAGCCGGTTCGATGAGCAGTTCTTC. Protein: CATSRFDEQFF.

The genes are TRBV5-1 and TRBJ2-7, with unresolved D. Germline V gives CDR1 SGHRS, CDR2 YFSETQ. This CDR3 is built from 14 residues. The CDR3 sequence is CASSPGPSSYEQYV. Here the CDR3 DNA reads TGTGCCAGCAGCCCGGGCCCCAGCTCCTACGAGCAGTACGTC.

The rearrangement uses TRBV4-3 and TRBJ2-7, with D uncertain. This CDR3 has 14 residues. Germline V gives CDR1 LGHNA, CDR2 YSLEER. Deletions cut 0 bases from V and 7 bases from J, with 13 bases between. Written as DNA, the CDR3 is TGCGCCAGCAGCCAAGAGTTGATGGTGGAGGAGCAGTACTTC. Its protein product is CASSQELMVEEQYF.

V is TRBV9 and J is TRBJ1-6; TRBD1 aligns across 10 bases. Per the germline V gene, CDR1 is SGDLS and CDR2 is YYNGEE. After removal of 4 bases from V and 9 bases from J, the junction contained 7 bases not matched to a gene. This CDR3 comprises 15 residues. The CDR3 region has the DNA TGTGCCAGCAGCCCCAGACAGGGGGCCGGTTCACCCCTCCACTTT. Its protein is CASSPRQGAGSPLHF.

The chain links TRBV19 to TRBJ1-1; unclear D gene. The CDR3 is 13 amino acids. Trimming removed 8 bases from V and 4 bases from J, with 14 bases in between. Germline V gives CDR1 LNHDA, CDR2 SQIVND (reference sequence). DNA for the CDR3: TGTGCCAGTTGGTGGGCCCGCGGCACTGAAGCTTTCTTT. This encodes CASWWARGTEAFF.

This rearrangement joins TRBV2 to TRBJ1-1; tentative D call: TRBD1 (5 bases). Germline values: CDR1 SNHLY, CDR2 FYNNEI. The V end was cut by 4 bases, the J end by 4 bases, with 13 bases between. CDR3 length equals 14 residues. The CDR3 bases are TGTGCCAGCAGTGTTCGGGGGGGGTTCACTGAAGCTTTCTTT. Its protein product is CASSVRGGFTEAFF.

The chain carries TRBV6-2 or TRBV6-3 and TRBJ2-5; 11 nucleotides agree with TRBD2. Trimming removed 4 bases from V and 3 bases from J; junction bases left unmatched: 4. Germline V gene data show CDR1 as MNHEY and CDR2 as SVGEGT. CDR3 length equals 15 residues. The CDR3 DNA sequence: TGTGCCAGCAGTTCCCCGGGACTAGCGGAAGAGACCCAGTACTTC. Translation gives CASSSPGLAEETQYF.

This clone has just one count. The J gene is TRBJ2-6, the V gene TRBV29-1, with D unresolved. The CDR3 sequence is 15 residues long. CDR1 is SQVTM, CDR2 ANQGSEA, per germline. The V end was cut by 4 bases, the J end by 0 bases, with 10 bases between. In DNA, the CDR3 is TGCAGCGTTGGTGGCAGTAGCTCTGGGGCCAACGTCCTGACTTTC. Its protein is CSVGGSSSGANVLTF. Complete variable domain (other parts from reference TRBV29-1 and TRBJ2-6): SAVISQKPSRDICQRGTSLTIQCQVDSQVTMMFWYRQQPGQSLTLIATANQGSEATYESGFVIDKFPISRPNLTFSTLTVSNMSPEDSSIYLCSVGGSSSGANVLTFGAGSRLTVL.

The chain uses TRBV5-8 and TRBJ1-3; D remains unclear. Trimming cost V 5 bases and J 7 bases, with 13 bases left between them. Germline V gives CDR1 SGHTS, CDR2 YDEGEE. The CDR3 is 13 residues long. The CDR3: CASSSVGRNTIYF. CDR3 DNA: TGTGCCAGCAGTAGTGTTGGTCGCAACACCATATATTTT.

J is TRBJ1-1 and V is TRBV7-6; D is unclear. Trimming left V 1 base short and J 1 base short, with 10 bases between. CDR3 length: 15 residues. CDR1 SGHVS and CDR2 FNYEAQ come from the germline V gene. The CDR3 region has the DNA TGTGCCAGCAGCTTAGTTGACGGTTCGAACACTGAAGCTTTCTTT. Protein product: CASSLVDGSNTEAFF.

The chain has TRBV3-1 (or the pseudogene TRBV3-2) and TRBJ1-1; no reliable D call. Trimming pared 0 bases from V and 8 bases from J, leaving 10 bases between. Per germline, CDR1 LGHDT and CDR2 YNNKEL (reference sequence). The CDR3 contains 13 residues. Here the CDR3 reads CASSQDLATEAFF. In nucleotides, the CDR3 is TGTGCCAGCAGCCAAGATCTAGCCACCGAAGCTTTCTTT.

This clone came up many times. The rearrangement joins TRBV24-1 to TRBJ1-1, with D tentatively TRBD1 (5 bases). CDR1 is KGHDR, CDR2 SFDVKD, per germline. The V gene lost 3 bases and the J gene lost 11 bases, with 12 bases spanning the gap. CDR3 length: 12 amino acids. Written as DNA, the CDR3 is TGTGCCACCAGTGATGGGGGGTTTAAGGCTTTCTTT. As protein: CATSDGGFKAFF.

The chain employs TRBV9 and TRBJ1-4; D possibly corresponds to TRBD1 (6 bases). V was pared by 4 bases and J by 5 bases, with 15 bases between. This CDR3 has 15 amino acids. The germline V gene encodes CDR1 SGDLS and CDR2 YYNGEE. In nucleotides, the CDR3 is TGTGCCAGCAGCCCCAGGGGCAGGCCAAATGAAAAACTGTTTTTT. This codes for CASSPRGRPNEKLFF. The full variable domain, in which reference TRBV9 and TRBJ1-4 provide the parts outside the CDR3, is DSGVTQTPKHLITATGQRVTLRCSPRSGDLSVYWYQQSLDQGLQFLIQYYNGEERAKGNILERFSAQQFPDLHSELNLSSLELGDSALYFCASSPRGRPNEKLFFGSGTQLSVL.

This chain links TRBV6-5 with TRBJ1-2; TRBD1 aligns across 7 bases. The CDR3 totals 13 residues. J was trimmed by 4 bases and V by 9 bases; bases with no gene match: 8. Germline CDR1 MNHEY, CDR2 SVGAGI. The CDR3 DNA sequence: TGTGCCAGTCGACCCGGACAGGCCTATGGCTACACCTTC. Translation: CASRPGQAYGYTF.

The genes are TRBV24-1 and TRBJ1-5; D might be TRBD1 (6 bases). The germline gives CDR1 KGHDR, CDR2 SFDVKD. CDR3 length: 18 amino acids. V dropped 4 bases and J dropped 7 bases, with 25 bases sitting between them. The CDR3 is CATSDSPGGGEGEQPQHF. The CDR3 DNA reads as TGTGCCACCAGTGACTCCCCGGGGGGAGGGGAGGGGGAACAGCCCCAGCATTTT.

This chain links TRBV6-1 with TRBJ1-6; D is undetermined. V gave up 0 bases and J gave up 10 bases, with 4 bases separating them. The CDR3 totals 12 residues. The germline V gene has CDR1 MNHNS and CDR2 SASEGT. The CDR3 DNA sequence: TGTGCCAGCAGTGAAGCGCCCTCACCCCTCCACTTT. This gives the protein CASSEAPSPLHF.

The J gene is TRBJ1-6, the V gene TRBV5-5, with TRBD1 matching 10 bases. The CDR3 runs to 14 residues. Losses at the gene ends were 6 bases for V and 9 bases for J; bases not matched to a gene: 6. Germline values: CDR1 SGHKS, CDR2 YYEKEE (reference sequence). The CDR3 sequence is CASIPRTGGSPLHF. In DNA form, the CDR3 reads TGTGCCAGCATACCCCGGACAGGGGGTTCACCCCTCCACTTT. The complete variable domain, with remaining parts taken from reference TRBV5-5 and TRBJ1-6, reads DAGVTQSPTHLIKTRGQQVTLRCSPISGHKSVSWYQQVLGQGPQFIFQYYEKEERGRGNFPDRFSARQFPNYSSELNVNALLLGDSALYLCASIPRTGGSPLHFGNGTRLTVT.

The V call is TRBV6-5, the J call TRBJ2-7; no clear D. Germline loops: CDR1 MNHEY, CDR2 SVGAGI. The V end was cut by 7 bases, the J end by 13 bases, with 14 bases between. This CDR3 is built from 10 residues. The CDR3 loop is CASILRVGYF. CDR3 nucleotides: TGTGCCAGCATTCTTAGGGTTGGTTACTTC.

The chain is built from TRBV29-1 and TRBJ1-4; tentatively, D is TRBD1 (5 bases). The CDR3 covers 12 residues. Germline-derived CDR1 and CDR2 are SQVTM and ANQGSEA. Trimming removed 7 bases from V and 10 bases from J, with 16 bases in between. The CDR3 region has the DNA TGCAGCGCATTGGACCATAGGGGAAAACTGTTTTTT. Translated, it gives CSALDHRGKLFF.

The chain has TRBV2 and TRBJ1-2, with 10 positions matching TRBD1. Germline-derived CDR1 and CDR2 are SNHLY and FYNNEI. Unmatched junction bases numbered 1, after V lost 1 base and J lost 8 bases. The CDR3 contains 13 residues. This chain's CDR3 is CASSEGQGAGYTF. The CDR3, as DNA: TGTGCCAGCAGTGAAGGACAGGGGGCAGGCTACACCTTC.